A single sample is the source of the 16 T cell receptor beta chains below, sequenced in a study of shared clonotypes between healthy human individuals. The data were produced by immunoSEQ multiplex PCR, yet TCRdb's version contains in-frame clones alone and is incomplete. The sample carries 2 million to 2.5 million clones, nearly 97% recorded once. Source material: naive CD4+ T cells sorted from blood. Indicated subset: CD45RA+ positively selected. The receptors here all came from a man younger than 35 in good health.

This chain uses TRBV4-1 with TRBJ1-2, with TRBD1 as a possible D gene (5 bases). Trimming pared 0 bases from V and 4 bases from J, leaving 18 bases between. This CDR3 is 17 amino acids long. The germline CDR1 and CDR2 sequences are MGHRA and YSYEKL. The CDR3 is CASSQDGSRAVFYGYTF. For the CDR3, the DNA is TGCGCCAGCAGCCAAGATGGGTCCAGGGCCGTTTTCTATGGCTACACCTTC.

The chain employs TRBV5-4 and TRBJ2-5, with 9 bases lining up with TRBD1. Looked up from germline, CDR1 is SGHNT and CDR2 is YYREEE (reference sequence). V trimming: 3 bases; J trimming: 3 bases; junction bases outside the gene matches: 0. The CDR3 covers 13 residues. The CDR3 bases are TGTGCCAGCAGCTGGACAGGGGAAGAGACCCAGTACTTC. Translation gives CASSWTGEETQYF.

With regard to this clone: Other nucleotide sequences in the sample specify the same CDR3. The V call is TRBV18, the J call TRBJ1-2, with 7 bases matching TRBD1. The V segment lost 5 bases and the J segment 4 bases; nucleotides outside the gene matches: 10. CDR1 and CDR2 (germline): KGHSH, LQKENI. This CDR3 spans 15 amino acids. The chain's CDR3 is CASSASSGTVYGYTF. DNA of the CDR3: TGTGCCAGCTCAGCGTCTTCCGGGACAGTCTATGGCTACACCTTC. Full variable domain (remainder filled in from reference TRBV18 and TRBJ1-2): NAGVMQNPRHLVRRRGQEARLRCSPMKGHSHVYWYRQLPEEGLKFMVYLQKENIIDESGMPKERFSAEFPKEGPSILRIQQVVRGDSAAYFCASSASSGTVYGYTFGSGTRLTVV.

About this clone itself: In the same sample, other DNA sequences code for this CDR3. The chain joins TRBV6-5 to TRBJ2-7, with 9 positions matching TRBD1. The CDR3 length is 14 residues. Per the germline V gene, CDR1 is MNHEY and CDR2 is SVGAGI. Germline trimming cut 2 bases from V and 2 bases from J; bases unmatched to any gene: 1. The CDR3 is CASSYRTGAYEQYF. The CDR3 DNA reads as TGTGCCAGCAGTTACAGGACAGGGGCCTACGAGCAGTACTTC.

This chain links TRBV2 with TRBJ2-3; perhaps TRBD2 as D (6 bases). Trimming removed 6 bases at V and 0 bases at J, with 13 bases between. Germline loops: CDR1 SNHLY, CDR2 FYNNEI. This CDR3 spans 15 amino acids. CDR3 protein: CASRPGGVSTDTQYF. Written as DNA, the CDR3 is TGTGCCAGCAGGCCCGGCGGGGTCAGCACAGATACGCAGTATTTT.

The chain uses TRBV7-2 and TRBJ2-7; D is uncertain. This CDR3 is built from 13 residues. V gave up 3 bases and J gave up 3 bases, with 9 bases separating them. Germline CDR1 SGHTA, CDR2 FQGNSA. In nucleotides, the CDR3 is TGTGCCAGCAGCTTGACCCATGGCTACGAGCAGTACTTC. Translated, it gives CASSLTHGYEQYF.

This chain uses TRBV2 with TRBJ2-1; 14 bases match TRBD2. J was trimmed by 4 bases and V by 6 bases; bases with no gene match: 2. The V gene's germline CDR1 is SNHLY and CDR2 FYNNEI. The CDR3 length is 15 residues. The CDR3 loop reads CASRGLAGDYNEQFF. CDR3 nucleotides: TGTGCCAGCAGGGGACTAGCGGGGGATTACAATGAGCAGTTCTTC.

V and J are TRBV28 and TRBJ1-5; TRBD1 aligns across 10 bases. This CDR3 is built from 16 residues. Germline trimming cut 6 bases from V and 4 bases from J; bases unmatched to any gene: 9. The germline V gene has CDR1 MDHEN and CDR2 SYDVKM. The CDR3 DNA reads as TGTGCCAGCAGACCCAGTGACAGGGGGCTAAATCAGCCCCAGCATTTT. It yields the protein CASRPSDRGLNQPQHF.

On this clone: This CDR3 is also generated by other DNA sequences in the sample. This rearrangement joins TRBV20-1 to TRBJ2-3; D is undetermined. The V end lost 6 bases, the J end lost 6 bases, and 7 bases lay between the germline ends. Germline V gene data show CDR1 as DFQATT and CDR2 as SNEGSKA (reference sequence). The CDR3 has 10 residues. DNA for the CDR3: TGCAGTGCCAGAAGGGATACGCAGTATTTT. Translation: CSARRDTQYF.

V usage is TRBV5-1 and J usage is TRBJ2-7; 7 positions agree with TRBD2. This CDR3 spans 14 amino acids. V was pared by 4 bases and J by 0 bases, with 4 bases of the junction left unmatched. Germline-derived CDR1 and CDR2 are SGHRS and YFSETQ. For the CDR3, the DNA is TGCGCCAGCAGCGCGGGGGACTACTCCTACGAGCAGTACTTC. Encoded protein: CASSAGDYSYEQYF. Combining the CDR3 with reference TRBV5-1 and TRBJ2-7 gives the whole variable domain KAGVTQTPRYLIKTRGQQVTLSCSPISGHRSVSWYQQTPGQGLQFLFEYFSETQRNKGNFPGRFSGRQFSNSRSEMNVSTLELGDSALYLCASSAGDYSYEQYFGPGTRLTVT.

V gene TRBV18 combines with J gene TRBJ1-1; a weak D match, TRBD1 (5 bases). Looked up from germline, CDR1 is KGHSH and CDR2 is LQKENI. V dropped 4 bases and J dropped 0 bases, with 12 bases sitting between them. The CDR3 totals 15 residues. CDR3 sequence: CASSRQGRMNTEAFF. The DNA for the CDR3 is TGTGCCAGCTCACGCCAGGGACGGATGAACACTGAAGCTTTCTTT.

This clone came up once. This sample includes further DNA sequences coding for the same CDR3. The rearrangement links TRBV4-3 to TRBJ2-3; D assignment may be TRBD1 or TRBD2 (5 bases each). The CDR3 spans 15 residues. With 0 bases removed from V and 3 bases from J, the gap between germline ends came to 10 bases. In germline, CDR1 is LGHNA, CDR2 YSLEER. CDR3: CASSQDRGRTDTQYF. CDR3 DNA sequence: TGCGCCAGCAGCCAAGATCGGGGCCGTACAGATACGCAGTATTTT.

V usage is TRBV18 and J usage is TRBJ2-7, with TRBD1 identical over 10 bases. Germline lookup yields CDR1 KGHSH and CDR2 LQKENI. V shed 5 bases and J 4 bases; nucleotides not matched to a gene: 14. CDR3 length equals 17 residues. The CDR3 sequence: CASSTAGTGVTGYEQYF. CDR3 coding DNA: TGTGCCAGCTCAACTGCCGGGACAGGGGTCACGGGATACGAGCAGTACTTC. Full variable domain (outside the CDR3, taken from reference TRBV18 and TRBJ2-7): NAGVMQNPRHLVRRRGQEARLRCSPMKGHSHVYWYRQLPEEGLKFMVYLQKENIIDESGMPKERFSAEFPKEGPSILRIQQVVRGDSAAYFCASSTAGTGVTGYEQYFGPGTRLTVT.

This clone was detected once. The same CDR3 arises from other DNA sequences in this sample as well. The chain is built from TRBV27 and TRBJ2-7; D not resolved. The germline V gene has CDR1 MNHEY and CDR2 SMNVEV (reference sequence). The CDR3 is made up of 13 amino acids. The V end lost 5 bases, the J end lost 0 bases, and 8 bases lay between the germline ends. CDR3 amino acids: CASSGRSSYEQYF. CDR3 DNA sequence: TGTGCCAGCAGTGGGCGAAGCTCCTACGAGCAGTACTTC.

The chain joins TRBV29-1 to TRBJ2-1; no definite D call. Germline V lookup: CDR1 SQVTM, CDR2 ANQGSEA. V lost 3 bases, J lost 0 bases, and 6 bases lay in between. The length of the CDR3 is 13 residues. CDR3 amino acids: CSVEQSSYNEQFF. The CDR3 bases are TGCAGCGTTGAGCAGAGCTCCTACAATGAGCAGTTCTTC.

This clone was picked up one time. The chain carries TRBV10-3 and TRBJ2-5; 7 nucleotides agree with TRBD1. This CDR3 contains 14 residues. CDR1 ENHRY and CDR2 SYGVKD come from the germline V gene. Unmatched junction bases numbered 2, after V lost 0 bases and J lost 4 bases. CDR3 coding DNA: TGTGCCATCAGTGAGTCGGGGACAGCAGAGACCCAGTACTTC. Amino acid sequence: CAISESGTAETQYF.